The 4 T cell receptor beta chains given below trace back to one sample, sequenced in a study of identical twins. MiXCR, run by TCRdb on the 5' RACE reads, gives a single entry per CDR3 protein. The sample holds 1.5 million or so distinct CDR3 sequences; 25% to 35% are singletons and the top ten take about 0.3%. Sample: cord blood. All receptors derive from a newborn girl in good health.

This clonotype came up a few times. The DNA for the CDR3 is TGTGCCAGCAGTTCACCCTACCTGGGCAGGGCGGATTCACCCCTCCACTTT. This sequence encodes CASSSPYLGRADSPLHF. The chain recombines TRBV28 with TRBJ1-6; D possibly corresponds to TRBD1 (5 bases). The CDR3 has 17 amino acids. Per the germline V gene, CDR1 is MDHEN and CDR2 is SYDVKM. Trimming took off 4 bases at V and 8 bases at J, with 21 bases between the two ends. The full variable domain, rest sourced from reference TRBV28 and TRBJ1-6, is DVKVTQSSRYLVKRTGEKVFLECVQDMDHENMFWYRQDPGLGLRLIYFSYDVKMKEKGDIPEGYSVSREKKERFSLILESASTNQTSMYLCASSSPYLGRADSPLHFGNGTRLTVT.

This clonotype was observed a few times. CDR3 bases: TGTGCCAGCAGTTACCCCAGACACGGCCACACAGATACGCAGTATTTT. Its protein is CASSYPRHGHTDTQYF. This rearrangement joins TRBV6-5 to TRBJ2-3; D gene ambiguous. The CDR3 contains 16 residues. Germline V gives CDR1 MNHEY, CDR2 SVGAGI. V was shortened by 2 bases and J by 2 bases, with 14 bases between the two germline ends.

J is TRBJ1-1 and V is TRBV29-1; possible D gene TRBD1, 5 bases. Trimming cost V 7 bases and J 3 bases, with 12 bases left between them. The CDR3 totals 12 residues. Germline V gene sequence: CDR1 SQVTM, CDR2 ANQGSEA. CDR3 nucleotide sequence: TGCAGCGGAAGGTCGGGGGACACTGAAGCTTTCTTT. It specifies CSGRSGDTEAFF.

The gene calls are TRBV21-1 and TRBJ1-2. TRBV21-1 is tagged as a pseudogene. CDR3 size: 15 residues. The DNA for the CDR3 is TGTGCCAGCAGCAAAGTACCGGAAATGGACTATGGCTACACCTTC. Residues: CASSKVPEMDYGYTF.